A selection of T cell receptor beta chains follows, all from one sample in a study of blood T cell repertoires in COVID-19. The method was immunoSEQ multiplex PCR; TCRdb's version includes in-frame clones alone and lacks a portion of them. The repertoire has 65,000 to 70,000 clones, around 87% of them found once; the top ten carry more than 5%. The material sequenced was peripheral blood. These receptors came from a man in his forties or fifties with active COVID-19. The conserved cysteine and the conserved F or W are not part of the CDR3 here.

j_call	cdr3_length	v_call	cdr3_aa
TRBJ2-3	15	TRBV4-1	ASSQESSGRPANTQY
TRBJ2-7	12	TRBV5-4	ASSFGNRAGEQY
TRBJ2-6	14	TRBV7-3	ASSVLAGGGANVLT
TRBJ1-5	12	TRBV7-2	ASSLGGYNQPQH
TRBJ2-7	13	TRBV9	ASSVAAGRFYEQY
TRBJ2-1	14	TRBV5-1	ASSGGQGDPMDEQF
TRBJ2-2	12	TRBV14	ASRGLAWTGELF
TRBJ1-5	13	TRBV7-2	ASSPLLGANQPQH
TRBJ2-1	16	TRBV10-2	ASSGTGLKSPRSNEQF
TRBJ2-4	13	TRBV4-1	ASSQSPGLATIQY
TRBJ1-3	14	TRBV7-9	ASSSQALHTGNTIY
TRBJ1-6	12	TRBV7-8	ASSPGTVNSPLH
TRBJ2-7	13	TRBV5-4	ASSSSGVSHYEQY
TRBJ1-1	13	TRBV30	AWSEWDRGLFGAF
TRBJ2-3	14	TRBV7-8	ASSLGRLAVSDTQY
TRBJ2-7	11	TRBV5-1	ASSLTSSYEQY
TRBJ2-7	13	TRBV28	ASRRTVSSSYEQY
TRBJ2-7	11	TRBV28	ASSSIAGTEQY
TRBJ2-3	12	TRBV11-3	ASSFDAATDTQY
TRBJ2-5	13	TRBV19	ASRDRGALVETQY
TRBJ1-4	12	TRBV28	ASSTRGLDEKLF
TRBJ1-1	12	TRBV5-4	ASSPGRRNTEAF
TRBJ2-1	12	TRBV19	ASSKQRQQNEQF
TRBJ1-1	13	TRBV5-4	ASSWRTGEEGEAF
TRBJ2-7	14	TRBV15	ATSREVVGGPYEQY
TRBJ1-4	14	TRBV28	ASSPPLSATNEKLF
TRBJ2-1	17	TRBV24-1	ATSDLAKGASSSYNEQF
TRBJ1-5	10	TRBV12-3/TRBV12-4	ASSETGGPQH
TRBJ2-3	12	TRBV27	ASSSLGGTDTQY